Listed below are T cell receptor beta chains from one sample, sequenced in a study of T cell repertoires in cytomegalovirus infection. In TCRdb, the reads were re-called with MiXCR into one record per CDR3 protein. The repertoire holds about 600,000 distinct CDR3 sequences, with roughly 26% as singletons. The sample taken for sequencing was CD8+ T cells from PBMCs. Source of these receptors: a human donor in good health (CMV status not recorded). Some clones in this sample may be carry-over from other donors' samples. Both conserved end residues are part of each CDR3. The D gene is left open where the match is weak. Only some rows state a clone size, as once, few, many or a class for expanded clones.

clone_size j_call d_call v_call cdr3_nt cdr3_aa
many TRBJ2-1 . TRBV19 TGTGCCAGTAGTCTTTCCAACTCCTACAATGAGCAGTTCTTC CASSLSNSYNEQFF
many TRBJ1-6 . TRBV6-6 TGTGCCAGCAGTTCTCATGTACCCAGCGGTGACTATAATTCACCCCTCCACTTT CASSSHVPSGDYNSPLHF
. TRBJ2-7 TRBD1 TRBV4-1 TGCGCCAGCAGCCAGACCGGGACAGGGATGTACGAGCAGTACTTC CASSQTGTGMYEQYF
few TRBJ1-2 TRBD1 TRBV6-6 TGTGCCAGCAGCACCGGGACAGGTCTGGATGGCTACACCTTC CASSTGTGLDGYTF
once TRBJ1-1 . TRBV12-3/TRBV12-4 TGTGCCAGCAGTTTCTCTCGGGCCACCGGGGTTAAGACTGAAGCTTTCTTT CASSFSRATGVKTEAFF
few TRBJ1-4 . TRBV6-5 TGTGCCAGCAGTTACCGCGAACCCACGCATGAAAAACTGTTTTTT CASSYREPTHEKLFF
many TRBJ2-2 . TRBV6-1 TGTGCCAGCAGTGATATCTACCTTACACGGTACACCGGGGAGCTGTTTTTT CASSDIYLTRYTGELFF
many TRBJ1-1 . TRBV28 TGTGCCAGCAGCTTTTGGGGGGGTGTGGTGGACACTGAAGCTTTCTTT CASSFWGGVVDTEAFF
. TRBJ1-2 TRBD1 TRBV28 TGTGCCAGCAGTTTGTCGGGACAGGCCTATGGCCACACCTTC CASSLSGQAYGHTF
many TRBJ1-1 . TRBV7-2 TGTGCCAGCAGCTTTGTACAGGCCTACACTGAAGCTTTCTTT CASSFVQAYTEAFF
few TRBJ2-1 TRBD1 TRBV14 TGTGCCAGCAGCCGAAGCCAGACAGGGGTCGCCCGAAATGAGCAGTTCTTC CASSRSQTGVARNEQFF
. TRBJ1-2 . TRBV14 TGTGCCAGCAGCCCAGGTATCAGGACCGGCTACACCTTC CASSPGIRTGYTF
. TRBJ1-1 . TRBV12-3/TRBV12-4 TGTGCCAGCAGTTTAGGGTCTCTGACCGAAGCTTTCTTT CASSLGSLTEAFF
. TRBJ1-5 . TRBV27 TGTGCCAGCAGTTTATACGGGATTGAGAGCAATCAGCCCCAGCATTTT CASSLYGIESNQPQHF
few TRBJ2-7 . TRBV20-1 TGCAGTGCTAGGCAGAAAATCTCCTACGAGCAGTACTTC CSARQKISYEQYF
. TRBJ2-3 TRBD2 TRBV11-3 TGTGCCAGCAGCCCCGGGACTAGCGGGGGGCCGAGGGAAGATACGCAGTATTTT CASSPGTSGGPREDTQYF
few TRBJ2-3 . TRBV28 TGTGCCAGCAGTTTGGGGGTCTCTAAACACACAGATACGCAGTATTTT CASSLGVSKHTDTQYF
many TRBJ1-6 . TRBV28 TGTGCCAGCAGCTTACCCGGGAGCTCCTATAATTCACCCCTCCACTTT CASSLPGSSYNSPLHF
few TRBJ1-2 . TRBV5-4 TGTGCCAGCAGCTTGGGGCAGGACTTAACGGGAGATGGCTACACCTTC CASSLGQDLTGDGYTF
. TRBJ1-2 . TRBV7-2 TGTGCCAGCAGCGCGACGTCGGGTTTCGGAAAAGATGGCTACACCTTC CASSATSGFGKDGYTF
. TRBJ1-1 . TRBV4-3 TGCGCCAGCAGCCTCACAGGTACGACTGAAGCTTTCTTT CASSLTGTTEAFF
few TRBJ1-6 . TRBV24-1 TGTGCCACCCCAGGGGACCCCTATAATTCACCCCTCCACTTT CATPGDPYNSPLHF
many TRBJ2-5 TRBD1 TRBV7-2 TGTGCCAGCACCCCTCCGGGACAGGAGGAGACCCAGTACTTC CASTPPGQEETQYF
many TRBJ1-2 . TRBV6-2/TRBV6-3 TGTGCCAGCAGTCGACTGTTCTATGGCTACACCTTC CASSRLFYGYTF
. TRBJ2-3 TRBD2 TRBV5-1 TGCGCCAGCACGCAACTCGGGCTAGCGGAGTTTACAGATACGCAGTATTTT CASTQLGLAEFTDTQYF
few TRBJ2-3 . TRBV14 TGTGCCAGCAGCCAATTACGGGACAACCCCCTGGCAGATACGCAGTATTTT CASSQLRDNPLADTQYF
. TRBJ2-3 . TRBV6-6 TGTGCCAGCAGTTCCTTACCGGCTGGCACAGATACGCAGTATTTT CASSSLPAGTDTQYF
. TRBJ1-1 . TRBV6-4 TGTGCCAGCAGTCCTAGTGGGTCAGGGGCCACTGAAGCTTTCTTT CASSPSGSGATEAFF
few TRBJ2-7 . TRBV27 TGTGCCAGCAGTTTATCGAAGTTCACCTCCTACGAGCAGTACTTC CASSLSKFTSYEQYF
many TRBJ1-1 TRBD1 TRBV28 TGTGCCAGCAGTTTTTCTGCTGTGACAGGGGAGACTGAAGCTTTCTTT CASSFSAVTGETEAFF
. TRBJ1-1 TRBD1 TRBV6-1 TGTGCCAGCAGTGAAAGGGGACAGGGGGCCCCGAGGGCTTTCTTT CASSERGQGAPRAFF
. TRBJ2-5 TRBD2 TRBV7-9 TGTGCCAGCAGCCCATTTTGGGCTAGCGGGATCAAAGAGACCCAGTACTTC CASSPFWASGIKETQYF
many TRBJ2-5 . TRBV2 TGTGCCGACCGGGGGTTAGAGACCCAGTACTTC CADRGLETQYF
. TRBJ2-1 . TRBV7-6 TGTGCTGGCAGCTTGTCAGTAGGGTCCTCCTACAATGAGCAGTTCTTC CAGSLSVGSSYNEQFF
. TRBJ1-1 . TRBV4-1 TGCGCCAGCAGCCATCCGGCAGAAAACACTGAAGCTTTCTTT CASSHPAENTEAFF
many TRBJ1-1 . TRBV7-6 TGTGCCAGCAGCTTAGGTCTGGGTGGAACTGAAGCTTTCTTT CASSLGLGGTEAFF
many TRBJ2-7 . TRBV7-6 TGTGCCAGCAGCTTATACCCTCCTCCAGACCCCAGGGGCCTATCCTACGAGCAGTACTTC CASSLYPPPDPRGLSYEQYF
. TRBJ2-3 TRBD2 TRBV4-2 TGTGCCACGCTAGCGGGGAAGGGTCGGGCAGATACGCAGTATTTT CATLAGKGRADTQYF
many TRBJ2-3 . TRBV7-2 TGTGCCAGCAGCCGGGGACAATTCGACACAGATACGCAGTATTTT CASSRGQFDTDTQYF
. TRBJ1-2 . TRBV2 TGTGCCAGCCGAGGGGTAGATGATAATGGCTACACCTTC CASRGVDDNGYTF
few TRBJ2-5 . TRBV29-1 TGCAGCGTTGAAGATCAAGTGGGTATGGAGACCCAGTACTTC CSVEDQVGMETQYF
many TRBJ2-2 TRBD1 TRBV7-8 TGTGCCAGCAGCCTCCGGACAGGGGGAGACACCGGGGAGCTGTTTTTT CASSLRTGGDTGELFF
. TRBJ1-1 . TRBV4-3 TGCGCCAGCAGCATTCGAACGGTCCGGAACACTGAAGCTTTCTTT CASSIRTVRNTEAFF
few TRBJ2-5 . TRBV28 TGTGCCAGCAGTTTATGGACACCGGGTCAGCAAGAGACCCAGTACTTC CASSLWTPGQQETQYF
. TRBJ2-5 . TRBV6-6 TGTGCCAGCAGCCCTCCCACCTGGACAGGAAATACCTGGGAGGGCTACCAAGAGACCCAGTACTTC CASSPPTWTGNTWEGYQETQYF
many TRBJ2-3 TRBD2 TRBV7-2 TGTGCCAGCAGCTCCCCGACTAGCGGGGGGCATTACGCAGATACGCAGTATTTT CASSSPTSGGHYADTQYF
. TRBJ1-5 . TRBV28 TGTGCCAGCAGTTTTTCGGGGGATCAGGGTTGGAATCAGCCCCAGCATTTT CASSFSGDQGWNQPQHF
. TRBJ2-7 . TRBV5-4 TGTGCCAGCAGCTTGGATATGGGCAGAGGCTACGAGCAGTACTTC CASSLDMGRGYEQYF
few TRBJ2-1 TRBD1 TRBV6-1 TGTGCCAGCAGTTCCCGCGGACAGGGTTTCAATCTACCCGACAATGAGCAGTTCTTC CASSSRGQGFNLPDNEQFF
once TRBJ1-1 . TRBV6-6 TGTGCCAGCAGGATAAACGGGGGGACTGAAGCTTTCTTT CASRINGGTEAFF
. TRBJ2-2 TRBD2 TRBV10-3 TGTGCCATCAAGAGGCTAGCGGTGAACACCGGGGAGCTGTTTTTT CAIKRLAVNTGELFF
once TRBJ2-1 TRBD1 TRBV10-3 TGTGCCATCAGTGAGAATATAGGACAGGGCGTTTTCAATGAGCAGTTCTTC CAISENIGQGVFNEQFF
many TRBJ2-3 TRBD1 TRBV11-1 TGTGCCAGCAGCTTGACAGGGGCGTTCCTAGGGACGCAGTATTTT CASSLTGAFLGTQYF
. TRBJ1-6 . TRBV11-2 TGTGCCAGCAGGTCTACAGCGTTATCTAATTCACCCCTCCACTTT CASRSTALSNSPLHF
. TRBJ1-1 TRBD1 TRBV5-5 TGTGCCAGCAGCGGAGGACAGGGGGTCACTGAAGCTTTCTTT CASSGGQGVTEAFF